The clone carrying this TCR beta chain was detected only once. Its antigen is as yet unknown. TRB rearrangements spanning V, D and J were amplified using mixed TRB-A/B primers. TCRdb redid the calling of the multiplex PCR reads with MiXCR, one entry per CDR3 protein. Of 2,000 or so distinct CDR3 sequences listed, about 61% are singletons. Amplification of TCR beta used genomic DNA extracted from peripheral blood. This sample is part of a study of T cell repertoires in aging, cancer and after chemotherapy. Study-wide results and caveats: Rebound thymic output was suggested by rising median generation probability during chemotherapy in each cancer cohort.

Germline CDR1 and CDR2: MNHEY and SVGAGI. The CDR3 length is 19 residues. V lost 0 bases and J lost 3, with 23 bases in between. The source material was blood. The V call is TRBV6-5, the J call TRBJ1-1; D might be TRBD1 (5 bases). The sequence was collected from a human donor with a solid tumor. Here the CDR3 reads CASSYSFRVGSYLDTEAFF. The CDR3 nucleotides are TGTGCCAGCAGTTACTCTTTCAGGGTGGGCTCCTACTTGGACACTGAAGCTTTCTTT.